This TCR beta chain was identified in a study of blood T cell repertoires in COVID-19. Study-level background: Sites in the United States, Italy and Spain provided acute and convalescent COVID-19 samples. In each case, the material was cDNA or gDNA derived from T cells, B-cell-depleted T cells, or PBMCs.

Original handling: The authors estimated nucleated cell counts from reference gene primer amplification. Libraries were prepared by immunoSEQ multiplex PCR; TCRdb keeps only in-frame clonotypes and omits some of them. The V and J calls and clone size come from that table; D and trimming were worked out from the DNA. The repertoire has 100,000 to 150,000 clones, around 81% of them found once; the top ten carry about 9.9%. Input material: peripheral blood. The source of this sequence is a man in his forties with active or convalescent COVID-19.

As DNA, the CDR3 is TGTGCCATCAGTGAGCCTGTGAACAGGGGATCGGGCACTGAAGCTTTCTTT. It is translated as CAISEPVNRGSGTEAFF. The chain recombines TRBV10-3 with TRBJ1-1, with TRBD1 matching 7 bases. The junction had 13 bases not matched to a gene; V was cut back by 2 bases and J by 4 bases. Germline assignment: CDR1 ENHRY and CDR2 SYGVKD. This CDR3 comprises 17 residues.